Listed below are T cell receptor beta chains from one sample, sequenced in a study of vaccination effects on CD4 cells after COVID-19. No antigens are known for them. Some clones are missing from TCRdb's copy, which holds only in-frame ones; the method was immunoSEQ multiplex PCR. The repertoire consists of approximately 50,000 clones, with 79% occurring once and the leading ten covering around 6%. This sample comprised CD4+ T cells from PBMCs cultured with HCoV-OC43 spike peptides, obtained before COVID-19 vaccination. The source of these receptors is a human donor who received a COVID-19 vaccine. The CDR3 runs from the conserved cysteine through the conserved F or W. Fields, in order: J gene, V gene, D gene, clone size, CDR3 DNA, CDR3 protein. A D gene is named only where the DNA matches it firmly. The listing skips clone size in some rows; elsewhere it reads once, few, many or a size class.

J gene: TRBJ2-5; V gene: TRBV18; D gene: -; clone size: -; CDR3 DNA: TGTGCCAGCGCTGGGGTGGGCCAAGAGACCCAGTACTTC; CDR3 protein: CASAGVGQETQYF
J gene: TRBJ2-5; V gene: TRBV6-5; D gene: -; clone size: -; CDR3 DNA: TGTGCCACCCGATTGACCTACCAAGAGACCCAGTACTTC; CDR3 protein: CATRLTYQETQYF
J gene: TRBJ1-5; V gene: TRBV5-6; D gene: TRBD1; clone size: once; CDR3 DNA: TGTGCCAGCACTAAAGGGGGCCACAATCAGCCCCAGCATTTT; CDR3 protein: CASTKGGHNQPQHF
J gene: TRBJ1-1; V gene: TRBV9; D gene: -; clone size: -; CDR3 DNA: TGTGCCAGCAGCGTATTAAGGGGAGACACTGAAGCTTTCTTT; CDR3 protein: CASSVLRGDTEAFF
J gene: TRBJ1-5; V gene: TRBV24-1; D gene: -; clone size: -; CDR3 DNA: TGTGCCACCAAGTCGTCGGTGCCGCGGCCCCAGCATTTT; CDR3 protein: CATKSSVPRPQHF
J gene: TRBJ2-2; V gene: TRBV3-1/TRBV3-2; D gene: TRBD1; clone size: -; CDR3 DNA: TGTGCCAGCAGCCTGGGACAGGGGAGTAACACCGGGGAGCTGTTTTTT; CDR3 protein: CASSLGQGSNTGELFF
J gene: TRBJ2-5; V gene: TRBV4-1; D gene: TRBD2; clone size: once; CDR3 DNA: TGCGCCAGCAGCCATCCAGCGGGGGGCCGGATGTCCCAAGAGACCCAGTACTTC; CDR3 protein: CASSHPAGGRMSQETQYF
J gene: TRBJ2-3; V gene: TRBV7-2; D gene: -; clone size: -; CDR3 DNA: TGTGCCAGCAGAGAACAGGGCTACCGCACAGATACGCAGTATTTT; CDR3 protein: CASREQGYRTDTQYF
J gene: TRBJ2-5; V gene: TRBV2; D gene: -; clone size: -; CDR3 DNA: TGTGCCAGCAGTGAAAGGGAGACCCAGTACTTC; CDR3 protein: CASSERETQYF
J gene: TRBJ1-1; V gene: TRBV19; D gene: TRBD1; clone size: once; CDR3 DNA: TGTGCCAGTATCCGACAGGGGGGGAACACTGAAGCTTTCTTT; CDR3 protein: CASIRQGGNTEAFF
J gene: TRBJ1-5; V gene: TRBV6-1; D gene: -; clone size: -; CDR3 DNA: TGTGCCAGCAGTGAAGCGCTAGGGGCTCAGCCCCAGCATTTT; CDR3 protein: CASSEALGAQPQHF
J gene: TRBJ2-2; V gene: TRBV6-5; D gene: TRBD1; clone size: -; CDR3 DNA: TGTGCCAGCAGTTACGGGACAGACGCGAACACCGGGGAGCTGTTTTTT; CDR3 protein: CASSYGTDANTGELFF
J gene: TRBJ1-1; V gene: TRBV5-1; D gene: -; clone size: -; CDR3 DNA: TGCGCCAGCAGCTTGGGCGGTACGGGCACTGAAGCTTTCTTT; CDR3 protein: CASSLGGTGTEAFF
J gene: TRBJ1-3; V gene: TRBV5-5; D gene: -; clone size: few; CDR3 DNA: TGTGCCAGCAGCTCTGGACAGGGAAACACCATATATTTT; CDR3 protein: CASSSGQGNTIYF
J gene: TRBJ1-2; V gene: TRBV6-6; D gene: -; clone size: few; CDR3 DNA: TGTGCCAGCAGGTCCTCCGGGCGGAATTATGGCTACACCTTC; CDR3 protein: CASRSSGRNYGYTF
J gene: TRBJ1-2; V gene: TRBV5-8; D gene: -; clone size: -; CDR3 DNA: TGTGCCAGCACCCCTCCCCTCACACGGTTCTTCGGCTACACCTTC; CDR3 protein: CASTPPLTRFFGYTF
J gene: TRBJ1-1; V gene: TRBV4-1; D gene: TRBD1; clone size: -; CDR3 DNA: TGCGCCAGCAGCCAAATGGACAGGGCGACGGGGAACACTGAAGCTTTCTTT; CDR3 protein: CASSQMDRATGNTEAFF
J gene: TRBJ2-3; V gene: TRBV9; D gene: -; clone size: -; CDR3 DNA: TGTGCCAGCAGCGTAGAGGGTAGAAGTAGCACAGATACGCAGTATTTT; CDR3 protein: CASSVEGRSSTDTQYF
J gene: TRBJ1-3; V gene: TRBV6-5; D gene: -; clone size: -; CDR3 DNA: TGTGCCAGCAGTTACAGCGCAGGGCTCGGTGGAAACACCATATATTTT; CDR3 protein: CASSYSAGLGGNTIYF
J gene: TRBJ2-5; V gene: TRBV30; D gene: -; clone size: -; CDR3 DNA: TGTGCCTGGAGTGTCCTAGATAGAGGGACCCAGTACTTC; CDR3 protein: CAWSVLDRGTQYF
J gene: TRBJ1-3; V gene: TRBV6-1; D gene: TRBD1; clone size: -; CDR3 DNA: TGTGCCAGCAGTGAATCGGTGACAGGGTATAGAAGCATATATTTT; CDR3 protein: CASSESVTGYRSIYF
J gene: TRBJ1-1; V gene: TRBV4-2; D gene: -; clone size: once; CDR3 DNA: TGTGCCAGCAGCCCTGCTGGCACGAGCACTGAAGCTTTCTTT; CDR3 protein: CASSPAGTSTEAFF
J gene: TRBJ2-1; V gene: TRBV7-8; D gene: -; clone size: -; CDR3 DNA: TGTGCCAGCAGCTTAGGGACGGGTTACAATGAGCAGTTCTTC; CDR3 protein: CASSLGTGYNEQFF
J gene: TRBJ2-3; V gene: TRBV5-4; D gene: TRBD2; clone size: -; CDR3 DNA: TGTGCCAGCAGCTTATCCTACGGGGGGACTTCAGATACGCAGTATTTT; CDR3 protein: CASSLSYGGTSDTQYF
J gene: TRBJ2-1; V gene: TRBV29-1; D gene: -; clone size: -; CDR3 DNA: TGCAGCGTTGAAGATGGCCTTCTGGGTCTACTAGAGCAGTTCTTC; CDR3 protein: CSVEDGLLGLLEQFF
J gene: TRBJ1-5; V gene: TRBV4-2; D gene: -; clone size: few; CDR3 DNA: TGTGCCAGCAGCGCCTCGGCGAGCAATCAGCCCCAGCATTTT; CDR3 protein: CASSASASNQPQHF
J gene: TRBJ2-3; V gene: TRBV14; D gene: TRBD1; clone size: -; CDR3 DNA: TGTGCCAGCAGCCGAGGGGACAGGGGCACAGATACGCAGTATTTT; CDR3 protein: CASSRGDRGTDTQYF
J gene: TRBJ2-5; V gene: TRBV6-2/TRBV6-3; D gene: TRBD1; clone size: -; CDR3 DNA: TGTGCCAGCAGTTACCCAACTCGGGACAGGGTGGTCGGTGGGACCCAGTACTTC; CDR3 protein: CASSYPTRDRVVGGTQYF
J gene: TRBJ1-2; V gene: TRBV24-1; D gene: TRBD1; clone size: -; CDR3 DNA: TGTGCCACCAGTGACCCGACAGGGTTTGGCTACACCTTC; CDR3 protein: CATSDPTGFGYTF
J gene: TRBJ1-4; V gene: TRBV5-1; D gene: TRBD1; clone size: -; CDR3 DNA: TGCGCCAGCAGCCCCCCGACCGGGACAGGGGTTGAAAAACTGTTTTTT; CDR3 protein: CASSPPTGTGVEKLFF
J gene: TRBJ2-3; V gene: TRBV12-3/TRBV12-4; D gene: TRBD1; clone size: once; CDR3 DNA: TGTGCCAGCAAGGGACAGGGCCCAGATACGCAGTATTTT; CDR3 protein: CASKGQGPDTQYF
J gene: TRBJ1-6; V gene: TRBV28; D gene: -; clone size: -; CDR3 DNA: TGTGCCAGCAGTTTTTCTAATTCACCCCTCCACTTT; CDR3 protein: CASSFSNSPLHF
J gene: TRBJ2-4; V gene: TRBV7-3; D gene: -; clone size: -; CDR3 DNA: TGTGCCAGCAGCTTAAACGAGGTTACCAAAAACATTCAGTACTTC; CDR3 protein: CASSLNEVTKNIQYF
J gene: TRBJ1-6; V gene: TRBV7-3; D gene: -; clone size: -; CDR3 DNA: TGTGCCAGCAGCCAAGGACAGCCCAATTCACCCCTCCACTTT; CDR3 protein: CASSQGQPNSPLHF
J gene: TRBJ1-2; V gene: TRBV3-1/TRBV3-2; D gene: TRBD1; clone size: -; CDR3 DNA: TGTGCCAGCAGCCCTCTCGGAGGGGGCGGTAACTATGGCTACACCTTC; CDR3 protein: CASSPLGGGGNYGYTF
J gene: TRBJ1-2; V gene: TRBV10-2; D gene: -; clone size: -; CDR3 DNA: TGCGCCAGCAGTGAGTCCCAGGGCGGCGGCTACACCTTC; CDR3 protein: CASSESQGGGYTF
J gene: TRBJ1-3; V gene: TRBV5-4; D gene: -; clone size: -; CDR3 DNA: TGTGCCAGCAGCCGTTGGGGGGATTCTGGAAACACCATATATTTT; CDR3 protein: CASSRWGDSGNTIYF
J gene: TRBJ2-5; V gene: TRBV5-4; D gene: TRBD2; clone size: -; CDR3 DNA: TGTGCCAGCAGCAGGACTAGCGGGGGAGGAGAGACCCAGTACTTC; CDR3 protein: CASSRTSGGGETQYF
J gene: TRBJ2-6; V gene: TRBV19; D gene: TRBD2; clone size: -; CDR3 DNA: TGTGCCAGTAGCGGGACTAGCGGGGGCCGACGCTCTGGGGCCAACGTCCTGACTTTC; CDR3 protein: CASSGTSGGRRSGANVLTF
J gene: TRBJ1-1; V gene: TRBV3-1/TRBV3-2; D gene: -; clone size: -; CDR3 DNA: TGTGCCAGCAGCCAAGGTTTTCGGAACACTGAAGCTTTCTTT; CDR3 protein: CASSQGFRNTEAFF
J gene: TRBJ2-3; V gene: TRBV19; D gene: -; clone size: -; CDR3 DNA: TGTGCCAGTAGTATCTACCCGCGTGGGACAGATACGCAGTATTTT; CDR3 protein: CASSIYPRGTDTQYF
J gene: TRBJ2-1; V gene: TRBV4-2; D gene: TRBD2; clone size: -; CDR3 DNA: TGTGCCAGCAGCTCTAGCGGCCCCGAGCAGTTCTTC; CDR3 protein: CASSSSGPEQFF
J gene: TRBJ1-1; V gene: TRBV18; D gene: TRBD1; clone size: few; CDR3 DNA: TGTGCCAGCTCACTACAGGGGACGACTGAAGCTTTCTTT; CDR3 protein: CASSLQGTTEAFF
J gene: TRBJ2-5; V gene: TRBV2; D gene: TRBD2; clone size: -; CDR3 DNA: TGTGCCAGCAGTGAAAGGCGGGGGGCCCCGTACCAAGAGACCCAGTACTTC; CDR3 protein: CASSERRGAPYQETQYF
J gene: TRBJ1-2; V gene: TRBV4-1; D gene: TRBD1; clone size: -; CDR3 DNA: TGCGCCAGCAGCCAGGGACAGCTCGGACCTTTGGAAGGCTACACCTTC; CDR3 protein: CASSQGQLGPLEGYTF
J gene: TRBJ1-6; V gene: TRBV5-1; D gene: -; clone size: -; CDR3 DNA: TGCGCCAGCAGCTTGGTCGGGGCTGGAGACCCCCTCCACTTT; CDR3 protein: CASSLVGAGDPLHF
J gene: TRBJ1-2; V gene: TRBV28; D gene: -; clone size: -; CDR3 DNA: TGTGCCAGCAGACAAGGGACCGACTATGGCTACACCTTC; CDR3 protein: CASRQGTDYGYTF
J gene: TRBJ1-6; V gene: TRBV28; D gene: TRBD1; clone size: -; CDR3 DNA: TGTGCCAGCAGTACCCTGACAGGGGGCTATTCACCCCTCCACTTT; CDR3 protein: CASSTLTGGYSPLHF
J gene: TRBJ1-2; V gene: TRBV19; D gene: -; clone size: -; CDR3 DNA: TGTGCCAGTAGTATAGATCTGTTGGAGGACGGAACCTATGGCTACACCTTC; CDR3 protein: CASSIDLLEDGTYGYTF
J gene: TRBJ2-2; V gene: TRBV5-1; D gene: -; clone size: -; CDR3 DNA: TGCGCCAGCAGCTTAGGTCGGTCGAACACCGGGGAGCTGTTTTTT; CDR3 protein: CASSLGRSNTGELFF
J gene: TRBJ2-1; V gene: TRBV18; D gene: -; clone size: -; CDR3 DNA: TGTGCCAGCTCACCAGGGTTAGTAGAGAGCTCCTACAATGAGCAGTTCTTC; CDR3 protein: CASSPGLVESSYNEQFF
J gene: TRBJ1-1; V gene: TRBV11-2; D gene: -; clone size: -; CDR3 DNA: TGTGCCAGCAGGTTGAACAGGGTCTCAGAAGCTTTCTTT; CDR3 protein: CASRLNRVSEAFF
J gene: TRBJ1-2; V gene: TRBV7-2; D gene: -; clone size: -; CDR3 DNA: TGTGCCAGCAGCACCGGACAGTCAGCTAACTATGGCTACACCTTC; CDR3 protein: CASSTGQSANYGYTF
J gene: TRBJ2-1; V gene: TRBV24-1; D gene: -; clone size: -; CDR3 DNA: TGTGCCACCAGTGGGTTCGGCACGCAGTTCTTC; CDR3 protein: CATSGFGTQFF
J gene: TRBJ2-5; V gene: TRBV6-6; D gene: -; clone size: -; CDR3 DNA: TGTGCCAGCAGTTACTGGGAGGGGGCAGGGGAGACCCAGTACTTC; CDR3 protein: CASSYWEGAGETQYF